One sample yielded the 27 T cell receptor beta chains listed below, sequenced in a study of T cells in Graves' hyperthyroidism and ophthalmopathy. Template material for amplifying TCR beta CDR3 regions consisted of RNA transcripts. HTBI primers were employed in a first-round RT-PCR of the TCR CDR3. TCRdb re-derived calls from the multiplex PCR reads in MiXCR, one entry per CDR3 protein. The data hold approximately 610,000 distinct CDR3 sequences, with under 15% observed a single time. What was sequenced was blood. The receptors come from a woman between 40 and 55 years old with Graves' ophthalmopathy.

This clonotype was counted at least ten times. The chain uses TRBV7-8 and TRBJ2-7; 10 bases match TRBD2. Trimming cost V 5 bases and J 4 bases; bases outside gene matches: 8. The CDR3 totals 15 residues. CDR1 is SGHVS and CDR2 is FQNEAQ in the germline V gene. CDR3 nucleotides: TGTGCCAGCAGCCCAGCGGGAGGGTCGGGGTACGAGCAGTACTTC. Translating gives CASSPAGGSGYEQYF. The variable domain in full, with the rest retrieved from reference TRBV7-8 and TRBJ2-7, is GAGVSQSPRYKVAKRGQDVALRCDPISGHVSLFWYQQALGQGPEFLTYFQNEAQLDKSGLPSDRFFAERPEGSVSTLKIQRTQQEDSAVYLCASSPAGGSGYEQYFGPGTRLTVT.

This clonotype was detected ten times or more. The gene calls are TRBV27 and TRBJ1-5; tentative D call: TRBD1 (5 bases). This CDR3 spans 15 amino acids. Germline V gene sequence: CDR1 MNHEY, CDR2 SMNVEV (reference sequence). The V end lost 2 bases, the J end lost 2 bases, and 10 bases lay between the germline ends. Here the CDR3 DNA reads TGTGCCAGCAGTTTAATTGGGGGAGGCAATCAGCCCCAGCATTTT. Translation gives CASSLIGGGNQPQHF.

The chain couples TRBV28 to TRBJ2-2; no definite D call. The CDR3 sequence is 13 residues long. V was cut by 7 bases and J by 4 bases, with 10 bases left in between. The germline V gene has CDR1 MDHEN and CDR2 SYDVKM. The CDR3 DNA reads as TGTGCCAGCACCAGACTGAGCACCGGGGAGCTGTTTTTT. This translates into CASTRLSTGELFF.

This clonotype was counted at least ten times. The chain carries TRBV19 and TRBJ2-5; 9 nucleotides line up with TRBD1. CDR1 and CDR2 from the germline V gene are LNHDA and SQIVND (reference sequence). V shed 3 bases, J shed 6 bases, and the junction held 8 bases outside the gene matches. CDR3 length equals 15 residues. This CDR3 reads CASSMPGQGIQTQYF. In nucleotides, the CDR3 is TGTGCCAGTAGTATGCCGGGACAGGGAATCCAGACCCAGTACTTC.

In this sample, this clonotype turned up many times. The rearrangement links TRBV12-3 or TRBV12-4 to TRBJ1-1; the D is unclear. The length of the CDR3 is 12 residues. Trimming left V 3 bases short and J 5 bases short, with 7 bases between. As DNA, the CDR3 is TGTGCCAGCAGTTTTAGTGGTACTGAAGCTTTCTTT. It is translated as CASSFSGTEAFF.

This clonotype was detected a few times. The chain combines TRBV11-2 with TRBJ2-2; 10 bases match TRBD2. The ends lost 0 bases at V and 2 bases at J; junction bases unmatched: 3. This CDR3 comprises 17 residues. CDR1 is SGHAT and CDR2 is FQNNGV in the germline V gene. CDR3 region: CASSLEGLALNTGELFF. The CDR3 nucleotides read TGTGCCAGCAGCTTAGAGGGACTAGCGCTAAACACCGGGGAGCTGTTTTTT. Complete variable domain (other parts from reference TRBV11-2 and TRBJ2-2): EAGVAQSPRYKIIEKRQSVAFWCNPISGHATLYWYQQILGQGPKLLIQFQNNGVVDDSQLPKDRFSAERLKGVDSTLKIQPAKLEDSAVYLCASSLEGLALNTGELFFGEGSRLTVL.

Notes on this clonotype: The junction differs from germline at one of its ends, possibly a read error. This chain links TRBV6-1 with TRBJ2-7; TRBD2 matches at 7 bases. Germline CDR1 and CDR2: MNHNS and SASEGT. This CDR3 has 13 residues. The CDR3 region has the DNA TGTGCCAGCGGTGAACGGGGGGTCTACGAGCAGTACTTC. This gives the protein CASGERGVYEQYF.

The sample holds many counts of this clonotype. This chain uses TRBV19 with TRBJ2-4; D might be TRBD1 or TRBD2, each matching 5 bases. In germline, CDR1 is LNHDA, CDR2 SQIVND (reference sequence). Trimming took off 6 bases at V and 6 bases at J, with 12 bases between the two ends. The CDR3 runs to 13 residues. CDR3 nucleotides: TGTGCCAGTAGCTTGACTGGGGGAAACATTCAGTACTTC. Translated: CASSLTGGNIQYF.

This clonotype was observed at least ten times. The chain carries TRBV2 and TRBJ2-7; no clear D. The germline V gene has CDR1 SNHLY and CDR2 FYNNEI. Trimming stripped 7 bases from V and 2 bases from J, with 12 bases between. The CDR3 is made up of 13 amino acids. This chain's CDR3 is CASNVAPTYEQYF. Written as DNA, the CDR3 is TGTGCCAGCAATGTAGCTCCAACCTACGAGCAGTACTTC.

This clonotype occurred many times. The chain employs TRBV2 and TRBJ2-7; 8 positions match TRBD2. Germline assignment: CDR1 SNHLY and CDR2 FYNNEI. CDR3 length: 14 amino acids. The J segment lost 3 bases and the V segment lost 4 bases, leaving 5 bases of the junction unmatched. DNA for the CDR3: TGTGCCAGCAGTGGCCTACTAGCGGTCTACGAGCAGTACTTC. Its translation is CASSGLLAVYEQYF. Variable domain in full (rest from reference TRBV2 and TRBJ2-7): EPEVTQTPSHQVTQMGQEVILRCVPISNHLYFYWYRQILGQKVEFLVSFYNNEISEKSEIFDDQFSVERPDGSNFTLKIRSTKLEDSAMYFCASSGLLAVYEQYFGPGTRLTVT.

The rearrangement uses TRBV28 and TRBJ2-5, with 10 bases identical to TRBD2. Trimming removed 4 bases from V and 5 bases from J; junction bases left unmatched: 7. This CDR3 region has 15 residues. Germline V CDR1 and CDR2: MDHEN, SYDVKM. The CDR3 here is CASSYQSGRAETQYF. CDR3 DNA: TGTGCCAGCAGTTATCAAAGCGGGAGGGCCGAGACCCAGTACTTC.

This sequence joins TRBV28 and TRBJ1-1; the D gene is possibly TRBD1 (5 bases). The CDR3 length is 14 residues. Trimming stripped 5 bases from V and 0 bases from J, with 10 bases between. Germline CDR1 is MDHEN and CDR2 is SYDVKM. The CDR3 reads CASSPGFVNTEAFF. The CDR3 coding sequence is TGTGCCAGCAGTCCAGGGTTTGTGAACACTGAAGCTTTCTTT.

This chain uses TRBV6-5 with TRBJ1-2; D gene ambiguous. The germline gives CDR1 MNHEY, CDR2 SVGAGI. This CDR3 has 15 residues. Trimming took 0 bases from V and 7 from J, leaving 15 bases between them. The CDR3, as DNA: TGTGCCAGCAGTTACTCGATTGGGTTCTCGGTTGGCTACACCTTC. Encoded protein: CASSYSIGFSVGYTF.

This clonotype showed up many times. DNA of the CDR3: TGTGCCAGCAAAGACGGTCTATATGGCTACACCTTC. Its protein is CASKDGLYGYTF. V is TRBV28 and J is TRBJ1-2; unclear D gene. Per germline, CDR1 MDHEN and CDR2 SYDVKM. V was trimmed by 7 bases and J by 5 bases, leaving 11 bases between them. The CDR3 covers 12 residues.

This clonotype was seen at least ten times. The junction does not match germline at one end; this may be a read error. The chain has TRBV6-5 and TRBJ1-3, with 7 bases identical to TRBD1. Germline CDR1 is MNHEY and CDR2 is SVGAGI. The length of the CDR3 is 16 residues. The DNA of the CDR3 is TGCGCCAGCAGTTCCCCCCATACAGGGGATGGAAACACCATATATTTT. It encodes CASSSPHTGDGNTIYF.

This clonotype was observed many times. The rearrangement uses TRBV19 and TRBJ1-2; D unclear. Trimming took off 3 bases at V and 10 bases at J, with 15 bases between the two ends. Germline-derived CDR1 and CDR2 are LNHDA and SQIVND (reference sequence). CDR3 length: 13 amino acids. In DNA form, the CDR3 reads TGTGCCAGTAGTATTTCGGTCGGTCAATTCTACACCTTC. This codes for CASSISVGQFYTF.

The V and J genes are TRBV6-2 or TRBV6-3 and TRBJ2-5, with 14 bases that match TRBD2. V was pared by 6 bases and J by 5 bases, with 17 bases of the junction left unmatched. The CDR3 has 19 residues. Germline V gives CDR1 MNHEY, CDR2 SVGEGT. This chain's CDR3 is CASRARLAGGRMVRETQYF. CDR3 DNA sequence: TGTGCCAGCAGGGCCAGACTAGCGGGAGGGCGAATGGTTCGGGAGACCCAGTACTTC.

Many counts were recorded for this clonotype. The chain joins TRBV6-1 to TRBJ1-6, with D perhaps matching TRBD1 (5 bases). The CDR3 totals 13 residues. CDR1 MNHNS and CDR2 SASEGT come from the germline V gene. Deletions cut 7 bases from V and 8 bases from J, with 12 bases between. CDR3 sequence reads: CASKRGTDSPLHF. The CDR3 nucleotides are TGTGCCAGCAAACGGGGGACGGATTCACCCCTCCACTTT.

This rearrangement joins TRBV2 to TRBJ2-7; D remains unclear. The germline V gene has CDR1 SNHLY and CDR2 FYNNEI. The CDR3 has 14 residues. The V end was cut by 10 bases, the J end by 2 bases, with 18 bases between. In DNA form, the CDR3 reads TGTGCCACCTCCGGCGGCACGACTGCCTACGAGCAGTACTTC. Translating gives CATSGGTTAYEQYF.

This clonotype was counted ten times or more. V usage is TRBV15 and J usage is TRBJ2-2, with 7 bases fitting TRBD1. The CDR3 totals 13 residues. Losses at the gene ends were 7 bases for V and 7 bases for J; bases not matched to a gene: 6. Per the germline V gene, CDR1 is LNHNV and CDR2 is YYDKDF (reference sequence). In DNA form, the CDR3 reads TGTGCCACCAAGACAGGGATCGGCGGGGAGCTGTTTTTT. Its translation is CATKTGIGGELFF.

Many counts were recorded for this clonotype. The chain joins TRBV12-3 or TRBV12-4 to TRBJ2-7; D is uncertain. The CDR3 length is 15 residues. The ends were cut back, 5 bases at V and 3 bases at J, with 17 bases in the middle. Written as DNA, the CDR3 is TGTGCCAGCAGTCACCCAACCATGACAAGCTACGAGCAGTACTTC. Translating gives CASSHPTMTSYEQYF.

This clonotype was picked up many times. A much larger clone lies one base from this, so it may be a read error. The chain carries TRBV12-3 or TRBV12-4 and TRBJ1-2; 9 nucleotides match TRBD1. The CDR3 is 14 amino acids. CDR3 bases: TGTACCAGCAGTGAACCGGGACAGGGAGATGGCTACACCTTC. This sequence encodes CTSSEPGQGDGYTF.

The chain has TRBV11-2 and TRBJ2-2; the D gene is possibly TRBD1 (5 bases). V was cut by 7 bases and J by 6 bases, with 12 bases left in between. The CDR3 extends over 13 amino acids. Germline CDR1 reads SGHAT; CDR2 reads FQNNGV. In nucleotides, the CDR3 is TGTGCCAGCAACCGAGACAGTCCCGGGGAGCTGTTTTTT. It is translated as CASNRDSPGELFF.

The J gene is TRBJ2-7, the V gene TRBV20-1, with a tentative D call TRBD2 (5 bases). This CDR3 is built from 14 residues. V lost 1 base to trimming and J lost 3 bases, with 13 bases between them. The germline CDR1 and CDR2 sequences are DFQATT and SNEGSKA (reference sequence). CDR3 sequence reads: CSARASRDLYEQYF. DNA of the CDR3: TGCAGTGCTAGAGCATCACGGGATCTCTACGAGCAGTACTTC.

This clonotype was recorded at least ten times. The chain uses TRBV6-5 and TRBJ2-7, with 9 positions matching TRBD1. The germline CDR1 and CDR2 sequences are MNHEY and SVGAGI. The junction had 3 bases not matched to a gene; V was cut back by 6 bases and J by 3 bases. The CDR3 contains 13 residues. The CDR3 spells CASRQTGGYEQYF. The CDR3 DNA is TGTGCCAGCAGGCAGACAGGGGGCTACGAGCAGTACTTC.

The chain recombines TRBV2 with TRBJ2-7; 7 bases line up with TRBD1. The length of the CDR3 is 15 residues. The V gene's germline CDR1 is SNHLY and CDR2 FYNNEI. J was trimmed by 3 bases and V by 6 bases; bases with no gene match: 11. The CDR3 loop is CASRADRIWGYEQYF. The DNA for the CDR3 is TGTGCCAGCAGGGCGGACAGGATATGGGGCTACGAGCAGTACTTC.

This clonotype was detected ten times or more. The chain links TRBV2 to TRBJ2-7, with D possibly TRBD2 on 5 matching bases. The V end lost 7 bases, the J end lost 3 bases, and 13 bases lay between the germline ends. Germline V CDR1 and CDR2: SNHLY, FYNNEI. This CDR3 is built from 13 residues. The CDR3 nucleotides are TGTGCCAGCACCAAAACGGGGAACTACGAGCAGTACTTC. Its protein is CASTKTGNYEQYF.